The subject of this entry is one T cell receptor (beta chain). The clone's antigen remains unknown. It has no much larger one-base neighbor in the sample; base qualities were not kept. The sample comes from a study of response to subunit inactivated influenza vaccine (dated by TCRdb to the late 2010s). Context from the whole study: The study used deep quantitative T cell receptor repertoire profiling to track responses to a trivalent subunit inactivated influenza vaccine. Here is what the overall study found, with its caveats: The authors suggested that each seasonal influenza vaccination may recruit only a limited number of new T cells.

V ends up 5 bases short and J 0 bases short, with an unmatched junction base count of 9. Reading from cysteine to phenylalanine, the CDR3 counts 17 amino acids. This entry keeps only the CDR3 DNA: 51 bases, framed from base 1. The CDR1 and CDR2 encoded by the germline V gene (reference sequence) are SEHNR and FQNEAQ. The library came from RT-PCR. The instrument was an Illumina HiSeq 2500. TCRdb reworked the public reads: Q25 trimming with fastp, MiXCR clone assembly, productive beta chains retained. CDR3 protein duplicates are merged, each entry listing the most common genes and DNA. The table for this sample lists over 650,000 distinct CDR3 sequences; approximately 18% of them were counted only once. About a tenth of the sample goes to the ten largest clones.

This specimen was PBMCs from blood, taken roughly 5 days after vaccination. The sequence came from a middle-aged man who received an inactivated influenza vaccine. Donor details come from another sample of the same person, matched by shared clones. The sequence joins TRBV7-9 to TRBJ1-1; 10 of the junction bases match TRBD1. The nucleotide sequence reads as follows: TGTGCCAGCAGCGGCCCCGGACAGGGGGATATGAACACTGAAGCTTTCTTT. This gives the protein CASSGPGQGDMNTEAFF.